The next 17 T cell receptor beta chains were all read from a single sample in a study of PD-1 blockade in classical Hodgkin lymphoma. The data were produced by immunoSEQ multiplex PCR, yet TCRdb's version contains in-frame clones alone and is incomplete. Of about 93,000 clones listed, around 80% are singletons. As to time point: cycle 4 day 1 (C4D1), after more than five weeks of nivolumab. There was relapse after autologous stem cell transplantation in every patient, and there was variation in brentuximab vedotin exposure. The sample consisted of peripheral blood mononuclear cells (PBMCs), taken before the fourth cycle of nivolumab. The receptors shown here come from a human donor with classical Hodgkin lymphoma.

J is TRBJ2-5 and V is TRBV6-1; maybe TRBD2 (6 bases). Trimming pared 0 bases from V and 8 bases from J, leaving 13 bases between. Germline loops: CDR1 MNHNS, CDR2 SASEGT. The CDR3 consists of 14 residues. CDR3 amino acids: CASSEAEGFGTQYF. CDR3 nucleotides: TGTGCCAGCAGTGAAGCGGAGGGCTTTGGAACCCAGTACTTC.

The chain employs TRBV7-2 and TRBJ2-5, with 9 bases that match TRBD2. V lost 1 base to trimming and J lost 7 bases; unmatched junction nucleotides: 7. The CDR3 runs 15 residues. Germline assignment: CDR1 SGHTA and CDR2 FQGNSA. CDR3 sequence: CASSLVISGSGTQYF. CDR3 sequence (DNA): TGTGCCAGCAGCTTAGTTATTAGCGGGAGTGGGACCCAGTACTTC.

The chain uses TRBV7-8 and TRBJ2-7; TRBD2 agrees at 8 bases. The CDR3 is made up of 15 amino acids. The germline V gene has CDR1 SGHVS and CDR2 FQNEAQ. V was clipped by 1 base and J by 1 base; unmatched bases: 3. CDR3 DNA sequence: TGTGCCAGCAGCTTAGTAGCGGGGAGTTCCTACGAGCAGTACTTC. This gives the protein CASSLVAGSSYEQYF.

The rearrangement joins TRBV4-2 to TRBJ1-4; the match to TRBD1 covers 9 bases. CDR1 is LGHNA, CDR2 YNFKEQ, per germline. V lost 0 bases to trimming and J lost 0 bases; unmatched junction nucleotides: 8. The CDR3 contains 19 residues. The CDR3 DNA reads as TGTGCCAGCAGCCAAGATAAGGACAGGGGCCCCACAACTAATGAAAAACTGTTTTTT. Amino acids: CASSQDKDRGPTTNEKLFF.

The chain uses TRBV6-1 and TRBJ2-7, with 7 bases fitting TRBD2. The CDR3 has 12 amino acids. Germline assignment: CDR1 MNHNS and CDR2 SASEGT. Losses at the gene ends were 9 bases for V and 3 bases for J; bases not matched to a gene: 5. DNA of the CDR3: TGTGCCAGTAGTTGGGGGGGCTACGAGCAGTACTTC. This translates into CASSWGGYEQYF.

V and J are TRBV9 and TRBJ2-5; D unclear. The germline gives CDR1 SGDLS, CDR2 YYNGEE. The length of the CDR3 is 13 residues. Trimming stripped 2 bases from V and 1 base from J, with 6 bases between. This CDR3 is CASSVATQETQYF. The CDR3 nucleotides are TGTGCCAGCAGCGTGGCTACCCAAGAGACCCAGTACTTC.

The CDR3: CASSVSRATGNTIYF. The CDR3 DNA reads TGTGCCAGCAGTGTATCCAGAGCAACTGGAAACACCATATATTTT. This sequence joins TRBV6-1 and TRBJ1-3; D gene ambiguous. CDR3 length equals 15 residues. Germline V gene lookup returns CDR1 MNHNS and CDR2 SASEGT. Trimming left V 4 bases short and J 2 bases short, with 12 bases between.

This chain connects TRBV4-3 to TRBJ1-5; D might be TRBD1 (5 bases). Germline values: CDR1 LGHNA, CDR2 YSLEER. The V end lost 4 bases, the J end lost 3 bases, and 7 bases lay between the germline ends. There are 13 residues in the CDR3. The CDR3 nucleotides are TGCGCCAGCAGCCTGACAGTCAATCAGCCCCAGCATTTT. It translates to CASSLTVNQPQHF.

The genes are TRBV19 and TRBJ2-5, with 13 bases lining up with TRBD2. The V gene's germline CDR1 is LNHDA and CDR2 SQIVND (reference sequence). V was pared by 4 bases and J by 2 bases, with 4 bases of the junction left unmatched. The CDR3 extends over 16 amino acids. The chain's CDR3 is CASSTRTSGSQETQYF. The CDR3 nucleotides are TGTGCCAGTAGTACCAGGACTAGCGGGAGTCAAGAGACCCAGTACTTC.

V is TRBV27 and J is TRBJ2-6; 10 nucleotides match TRBD1. Germline trimming cut 7 bases from V and 0 bases from J; bases unmatched to any gene: 6. The CDR3 is 17 residues long. CDR1 is MNHEY and CDR2 is SMNVEV in the germline V gene (reference sequence). This CDR3 is CASTRTGGLSGANVLTF. The CDR3 nucleotides are TGTGCCAGCACCCGGACAGGGGGACTCTCTGGGGCCAACGTCCTGACTTTC.

The V gene is TRBV18, the J gene TRBJ2-3; D is perhaps TRBD2 (5 bases). This CDR3 is 11 amino acids long. V was cut by 5 bases and J by 8 bases, with 8 bases left in between. Germline V lookup: CDR1 KGHSH, CDR2 LQKENI. CDR3 sequence (DNA): TGTGCCAGCTCATCGGAGGTTACGCAGTATTTT. Its translation: CASSSEVTQYF.

This chain uses TRBV28 with TRBJ1-2; TRBD1 matches at 7 bases. The CDR3 totals 15 residues. Germline loops: CDR1 MDHEN, CDR2 SYDVKM. V was pared by 2 bases and J by 8 bases, with 11 bases of the junction left unmatched. CDR3 residues: CASSLVGGDPRGYTF. The CDR3, as DNA: TGTGCCAGCAGTTTAGTAGGGGGCGATCCTCGAGGCTACACCTTC.

J is TRBJ1-6 and V is TRBV19, with 8 bases aligning to TRBD1. V lost 5 bases to trimming and J lost 6 bases; unmatched junction nucleotides: 6. Germline CDR1 reads LNHDA; CDR2 reads SQIVND (reference sequence). This CDR3 has 15 residues. The CDR3 DNA sequence: TGTGCCAGTAGTTCGACAGGGGTAGTTAATTCACCCCTCCACTTT. Translation: CASSSTGVVNSPLHF. Looking up the rest from reference TRBV19 and TRBJ1-6 gives the full variable domain: DGGITQSPKYLFRKEGQNVTLSCEQNLNHDAMYWYRQDPGQGLRLIYYSQIVNDFQKGDIAEGYSVSREKKESFPLTVTSAQKNPTAFYLCASSSTGVVNSPLHFGNGTRLTVT.

V and J are TRBV9 and TRBJ2-5; D is unclear. The V and J ends lost 3 bases and 0 bases respectively, with 6 bases between them. The CDR3 contains 13 residues. The germline V gene has CDR1 SGDLS and CDR2 YYNGEE. CDR3 amino acids: CASSEPNQETQYF. The CDR3, as DNA: TGTGCCAGCAGCGAGCCCAACCAAGAGACCCAGTACTTC.

The chain links TRBV9 to TRBJ2-5; 8 bases map to TRBD2. The V and J ends lost 0 bases and 4 bases, in that order; junction bases with no gene match: 8. Germline V gives CDR1 SGDLS, CDR2 YYNGEE. CDR3 length: 16 residues. The CDR3 DNA reads TGTGCCAGCAGCGTAGTAGGGTGGAGCGGGAGAGAGACCCAGTACTTC. Its translation is CASSVVGWSGRETQYF.

By sample fraction, this clone is medium-sized. The chain joins TRBV7-9 to TRBJ2-2, with D maybe TRBD2 (6 bases). Trimming shortened V by 7 bases and J by 5 bases, and 14 bases separated the two germline ends. This CDR3 comprises 14 residues. CDR1 is SEHNR, CDR2 FQNEAQ, per germline (reference sequence). The DNA for the CDR3 is TGTGCCAGCACCCTAGGAGGGAGAACCGGGGAGCTGTTTTTT. Protein sequence: CASTLGGRTGELFF.

A few counts support this clone. V usage is TRBV7-3 and J usage is TRBJ2-6; D is perhaps TRBD1 (5 bases). There are 16 residues in the CDR3. V lost 5 bases to trimming and J lost 1 base, with 12 bases between them. CDR1 and CDR2 (germline): SGHTA, FQGTGA. CDR3 sequence reads: CASSLPRASGANVLTF. CDR3 in DNA: TGTGCCAGCAGCCTACCCAGGGCTTCTGGGGCCAACGTCCTGACTTTC.